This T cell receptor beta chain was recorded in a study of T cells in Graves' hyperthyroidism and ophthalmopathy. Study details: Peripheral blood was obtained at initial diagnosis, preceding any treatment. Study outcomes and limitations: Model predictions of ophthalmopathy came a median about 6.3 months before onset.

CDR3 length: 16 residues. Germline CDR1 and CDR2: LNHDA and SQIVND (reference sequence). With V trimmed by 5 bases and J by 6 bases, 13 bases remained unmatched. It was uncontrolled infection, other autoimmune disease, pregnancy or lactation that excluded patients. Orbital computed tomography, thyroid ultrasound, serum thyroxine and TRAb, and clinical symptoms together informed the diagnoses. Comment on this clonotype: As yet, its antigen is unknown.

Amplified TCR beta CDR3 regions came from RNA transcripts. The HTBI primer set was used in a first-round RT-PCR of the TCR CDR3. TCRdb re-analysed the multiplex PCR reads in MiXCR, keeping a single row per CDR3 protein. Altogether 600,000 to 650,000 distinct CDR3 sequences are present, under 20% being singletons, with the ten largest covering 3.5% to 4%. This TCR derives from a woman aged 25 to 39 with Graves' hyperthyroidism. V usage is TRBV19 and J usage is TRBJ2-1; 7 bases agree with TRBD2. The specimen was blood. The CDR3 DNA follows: TGTGCCAGTAGTCCATCTAGCGGCTGGGTCGGCAATGAGCAGTTCTTC. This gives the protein CASSPSSGWVGNEQFF.